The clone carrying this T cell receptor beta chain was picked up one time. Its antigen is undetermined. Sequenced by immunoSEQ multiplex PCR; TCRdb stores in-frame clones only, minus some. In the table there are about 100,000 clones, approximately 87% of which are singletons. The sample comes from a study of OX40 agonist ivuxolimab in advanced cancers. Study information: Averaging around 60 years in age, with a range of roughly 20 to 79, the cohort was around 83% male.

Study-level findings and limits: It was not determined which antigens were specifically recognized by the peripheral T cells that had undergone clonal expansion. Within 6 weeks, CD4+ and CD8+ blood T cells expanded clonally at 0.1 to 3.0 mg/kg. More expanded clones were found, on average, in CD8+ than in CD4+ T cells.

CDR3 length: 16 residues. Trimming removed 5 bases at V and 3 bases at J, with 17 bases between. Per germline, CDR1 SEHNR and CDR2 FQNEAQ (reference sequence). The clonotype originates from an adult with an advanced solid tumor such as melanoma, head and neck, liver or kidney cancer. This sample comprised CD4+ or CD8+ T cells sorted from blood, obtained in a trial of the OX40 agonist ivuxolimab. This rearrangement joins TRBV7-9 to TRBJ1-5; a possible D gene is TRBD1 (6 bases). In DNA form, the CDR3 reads TGTGCCAGCAGCCCAGAGGGGGGAGCCAACAATCAGCCCCAGCATTTT. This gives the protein CASSPEGGANNQPQHF.